These T cell receptor beta chains were read from a single sample in a study of beta chain features in type 1 diabetes. This table comes from immunoSEQ multiplex PCR, and its TCRdb copy is limited to in-frame clones, with some not included. This sample has 130,000 or so clones, with roughly a tenth found just once. Material for sequencing was central memory CD4+ T cells from blood. The origin of the receptors is a man younger than 30 in good health. Both conserved end residues are part of each CDR3. The D gene is left open where the match is weak. Clone size is shown for a subset of rows, as once, few, many or a class of expanded clone.

J gene: TRBJ2-2; clone size: NA; D gene: TRBD1; V gene: TRBV7-2; CDR3 protein: CASSRTGALNTGELFF; CDR3 DNA: TGTGCCAGCAGCCGGACAGGGGCGCTTAACACCGGGGAGCTGTTTTTT
J gene: TRBJ1-4; clone size: few; D gene: NA; V gene: TRBV7-9; CDR3 protein: CASSLLGGTNEKLFF; CDR3 DNA: TGCGCCAGCAGCCTCCTTGGGGGGACTAATGAAAAACTGTTTTTT
J gene: TRBJ2-7; clone size: NA; D gene: TRBD1; V gene: TRBV19; CDR3 protein: CASSIEGFTGTAPYEQYF; CDR3 DNA: TGTGCCAGTAGTATTGAAGGTTTCACCGGGACAGCGCCCTACGAGCAGTACTTC
J gene: TRBJ2-5; clone size: NA; D gene: TRBD2; V gene: TRBV9; CDR3 protein: CASSGRGLAGGRETQYF; CDR3 DNA: TGTGCCAGCAGCGGACGGGGACTAGCGGGGGGAAGGGAGACCCAGTACTTC
J gene: TRBJ2-5; clone size: NA; D gene: TRBD1; V gene: TRBV30; CDR3 protein: CAGGQIQETQYF; CDR3 DNA: TGTGCCGGGGGACAGATCCAAGAGACCCAGTACTTC
J gene: TRBJ1-1; clone size: NA; D gene: NA; V gene: TRBV11-2; CDR3 protein: CASSSRRGGNTEAFF; CDR3 DNA: TGTGCCAGCAGCTCCCGGAGGGGGGGCAACACTGAAGCTTTCTTT
J gene: TRBJ2-2; clone size: NA; D gene: TRBD1; V gene: TRBV5-1; CDR3 protein: CASSLSGQGGTGELFF; CDR3 DNA: TGCGCCAGCAGCTTGTCGGGACAGGGAGGGACCGGGGAGCTGTTTTTT
J gene: TRBJ2-1; clone size: NA; D gene: TRBD1; V gene: TRBV7-9; CDR3 protein: CASSLGGTGDNEQFF; CDR3 DNA: TGTGCCAGCAGCTTAGGCGGGACAGGGGACAATGAGCAGTTCTTC
J gene: TRBJ1-5; clone size: few; D gene: TRBD1; V gene: TRBV5-4; CDR3 protein: CASTFGQGAGQPQHF; CDR3 DNA: TGTGCCAGCACCTTTGGACAGGGGGCTGGTCAGCCCCAGCATTTT
J gene: TRBJ1-5; clone size: few; D gene: NA; V gene: TRBV18; CDR3 protein: CASSPPLQGGNQPQHF; CDR3 DNA: TGTGCCAGCTCACCACCGCTACAGGGTGGCAATCAGCCCCAGCATTTT
J gene: TRBJ1-6; clone size: NA; D gene: TRBD1; V gene: TRBV30; CDR3 protein: CAWNPGQGAFYNSPLHF; CDR3 DNA: TGTGCCTGGAACCCCGGACAGGGGGCTTTCTATAATTCACCCCTCCACTTT
J gene: TRBJ2-1; clone size: many; D gene: TRBD2; V gene: TRBV9; CDR3 protein: CASSPLALGLAAYNEQFF; CDR3 DNA: TGTGCCAGCAGCCCACTAGCCCTCGGACTAGCGGCCTACAATGAGCAGTTCTTC
J gene: TRBJ2-7; clone size: NA; D gene: TRBD2; V gene: TRBV9; CDR3 protein: CASSVGGTSGVYEQYF; CDR3 DNA: TGTGCCAGCAGCGTAGGTGGAACTAGCGGAGTTTACGAGCAGTACTTC
J gene: TRBJ2-6; clone size: NA; D gene: NA; V gene: TRBV14; CDR3 protein: CASSQATASGANVLTF; CDR3 DNA: TGTGCCAGCAGCCAAGCGACAGCCTCTGGGGCCAACGTCCTGACTTTC
J gene: TRBJ2-5; clone size: few; D gene: NA; V gene: TRBV4-3; CDR3 protein: CASSQVGNRQETQYF; CDR3 DNA: TGCGCCAGCAGCCAAGTGGGTAACAGGCAAGAGACCCAGTACTTC
J gene: TRBJ1-1; clone size: few; D gene: NA; V gene: TRBV6-6; CDR3 protein: CASIFSVGTEAFF; CDR3 DNA: TGTGCCAGCATTTTTTCTGTCGGCACTGAAGCTTTCTTT